The rows below give T cell receptor beta chains drawn from one sample of a study of monozygotic twins with inflammatory bowel disease. TCRdb re-called the 5' RACE reads; one entry per CDR3 protein, DNA not given. This sample's table reports approximately 100,000 distinct CDR3 sequences. The material sequenced was blood. These receptor sequences come from a human donor with ulcerative colitis or Crohn's disease, or a healthy co-twin of an affected twin (not recorded which). Each CDR3 is given with its conserved first and last residue.

CDR3 protein: CASSFPGTLATDTQYF
V gene: TRBV28
J gene: TRBJ2-3

CDR3 protein: CASRDEREWRNEQFF
V gene: TRBV7-9
J gene: TRBJ2-1

CDR3 protein: CASGIGNTGNTGELFF
V gene: TRBV11-2
J gene: TRBJ2-2

CDR3 protein: CASSLRGRQSRNQPQHF
V gene: TRBV7-9
J gene: TRBJ1-5

CDR3 protein: CASSQVGGRRREASYEQYF
V gene: TRBV4-1
J gene: TRBJ2-7

CDR3 protein: CASSLAGTRGTGELFF
V gene: TRBV5-1
J gene: TRBJ2-2

CDR3 protein: CASSPDPSDTQYF
V gene: TRBV7-3
J gene: TRBJ2-3

CDR3 protein: CASSAGLAGVSDTQYF
V gene: TRBV5-4
J gene: TRBJ2-3

CDR3 protein: CASEGAFGYEQYF
V gene: TRBV6-1
J gene: TRBJ2-7

CDR3 protein: CASSSGQGGGKLFF
V gene: TRBV7-8
J gene: TRBJ1-4

CDR3 protein: CASGPTTYEQYF
V gene: TRBV19
J gene: TRBJ2-7

CDR3 protein: CASSLTGGGKNTEAFF
V gene: TRBV5-4
J gene: TRBJ1-1

CDR3 protein: CSALKPDGYSNQPQHF
V gene: TRBV20-1
J gene: TRBJ1-5

CDR3 protein: CAWSWGGDTGELFF
V gene: TRBV30
J gene: TRBJ2-2

CDR3 protein: CSANDRANQPQHF
V gene: TRBV20-1
J gene: TRBJ1-5

CDR3 protein: CASSTQTGLNEKLFF
V gene: TRBV5-1
J gene: TRBJ1-4

CDR3 protein: CATSEGGATDTQYF
V gene: TRBV15
J gene: TRBJ2-3

CDR3 protein: CASSFDRTSGNTGELFF
V gene: TRBV9
J gene: TRBJ2-2

CDR3 protein: CSARGIADYELYF
V gene: TRBV20-1
J gene: TRBJ2-7

CDR3 protein: CASQKSSYNSPLHF
V gene: TRBV12-3/TRBV12-4
J gene: TRBJ1-6

CDR3 protein: CSARDDGFFAYEQYF
V gene: TRBV20-1
J gene: TRBJ2-7

CDR3 protein: CASSQKGLAGNEQFF
V gene: TRBV27
J gene: TRBJ2-1

CDR3 protein: CASSLALAGGFRSSTDTQYF
V gene: TRBV5-4
J gene: TRBJ2-3

CDR3 protein: CASSQGQGNQPQHF
V gene: TRBV18
J gene: TRBJ1-5

CDR3 protein: CASSQHFGGTSPYYALNEQFF
V gene: TRBV4-1
J gene: TRBJ2-1

CDR3 protein: CASSPGRGGNQPQHF
V gene: TRBV27
J gene: TRBJ1-5

CDR3 protein: CASSIEGRGETQYF
V gene: TRBV19
J gene: TRBJ2-5

CDR3 protein: CASSLQLGTEAFF
V gene: TRBV5-4
J gene: TRBJ1-1

CDR3 protein: CSARTRGRLFTDTQYF
V gene: TRBV20-1
J gene: TRBJ2-3

CDR3 protein: CASSQREMVTGEQFF
V gene: TRBV4-3
J gene: TRBJ2-1

CDR3 protein: CASSQVIGIGGKLFF
V gene: TRBV4-1
J gene: TRBJ1-4

CDR3 protein: CASTEGHGYTF
V gene: TRBV19
J gene: TRBJ1-2

CDR3 protein: CASSQRQGEQFF
V gene: TRBV11-2
J gene: TRBJ2-1

CDR3 protein: CASSLAGALGYEQYF
V gene: TRBV28
J gene: TRBJ2-7

CDR3 protein: CSALTLGQRAEAFF
V gene: TRBV29-1
J gene: TRBJ1-1

CDR3 protein: CASSLFFAAGESGANVLTF
V gene: TRBV28
J gene: TRBJ2-6

CDR3 protein: CSVESGLRPRGETQYF
V gene: TRBV29-1
J gene: TRBJ2-5

CDR3 protein: CASSRQGNMNTEAFF
V gene: TRBV7-3
J gene: TRBJ1-1

CDR3 protein: CASSQVGGTYEQYF
V gene: TRBV3-1
J gene: TRBJ2-7

CDR3 protein: CSATGLAGADTQYF
V gene: TRBV20-1
J gene: TRBJ2-3

CDR3 protein: CASSPLAGGRKDTQYF
V gene: TRBV5-1
J gene: TRBJ2-3

CDR3 protein: CASMARDKAMGEKLFF
V gene: TRBV6-1
J gene: TRBJ1-4

CDR3 protein: CASSYRDPNHQPQHF
V gene: TRBV6-5
J gene: TRBJ1-5

CDR3 protein: CASSPGTGTYEQYF
V gene: TRBV18
J gene: TRBJ2-7

CDR3 protein: CASSLASENTEAFF
V gene: TRBV7-6
J gene: TRBJ1-1

CDR3 protein: CASSYPGPNTEAFF
V gene: TRBV28
J gene: TRBJ1-1

CDR3 protein: CASSLEWGGHPAQYF
V gene: TRBV7-8
J gene: TRBJ2-5

CDR3 protein: CASSREGNYNEQFF
V gene: TRBV14
J gene: TRBJ2-1

CDR3 protein: CSAPPDRGIFSSYNSPLHF
V gene: TRBV20-1
J gene: TRBJ1-6

CDR3 protein: CASSQRATEAFF
V gene: TRBV3-1
J gene: TRBJ1-1

CDR3 protein: CARSLVGGRGDEQFF
V gene: TRBV5-3
J gene: TRBJ2-1

CDR3 protein: CASSPSGTGEDQPQHF
V gene: TRBV28
J gene: TRBJ1-5

CDR3 protein: CASSLVTDYNEQFF
V gene: TRBV11-1
J gene: TRBJ2-1